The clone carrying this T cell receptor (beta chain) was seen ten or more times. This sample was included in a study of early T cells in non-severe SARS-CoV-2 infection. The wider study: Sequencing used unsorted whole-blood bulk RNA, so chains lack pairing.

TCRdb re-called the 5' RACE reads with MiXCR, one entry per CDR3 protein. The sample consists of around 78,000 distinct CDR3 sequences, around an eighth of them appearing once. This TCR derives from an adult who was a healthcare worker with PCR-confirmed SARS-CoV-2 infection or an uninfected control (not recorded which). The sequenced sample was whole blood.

The DNA of the CDR3 is TGTGCCAGTAGCCCCGGGACGAACACTGAAGCTTTCTTT. This encodes CASSPGTNTEAFF. This chain uses TRBV19 with TRBJ1-1; possible D gene TRBD1, 5 bases. The CDR3 totals 13 residues. V gave up 6 bases and J gave up 1 base, with 9 bases separating them. Germline V gene data show CDR1 as LNHDA and CDR2 as SQIVND (reference sequence).